This T cell receptor (beta chain) was identified during a study of cytomegalovirus exposure and HLA in healthy donors (dated by TCRdb to about 2017). Regarding the complete study: An earlier analysis of several hundred of the donors reported 250 to 300 Gb of sequence data and around 120 million unique TCR beta sequences obtained from about 180 million T cells. Approximately 300 gigabases of sequencing data and 78 million or so unique TCR sequences were included in an early release covering 500 to 750 HLA-typed donors. The genetic ancestry cluster associated with self-reported Caucasian donors included 81% of the 300 to 450 genotyped donors. The aim of the study was to test whether cataloging public T cell receptors could identify signatures of past pathogen exposure. Using immunosequencing, the study profiled T cell repertoires from approximately 700 subjects and related those repertoires to cytomegalovirus serostatus. In addition to the first cohort of 666 subjects, a separate validation cohort of 100 to 150 different subjects was used. The study combined high-throughput TCR immunosequencing, statistical association of individual TCRs with disease status, and machine learning to predict cytomegalovirus infection status. In a later analysis, previously published TCR beta repertoires from hundreds of donors were re-analyzed and high-resolution HLA genotyping was added so that TCR occurrence patterns could be studied. Rather than drawing on any new phenotypic data, the later analysis identified candidate immune exposures from TCR beta sequences and the way those sequences occurred across donors. To decide whether each TCR beta V gene segment behaved as functional or pseudogenic, an earlier analysis of some 600 of the donors relied on high-throughput TCR beta sequencing. Donor age, sex, ethnicity and CMV serostatus were collected together with the repertoire data. In a later genetic analysis, genome-wide SNP genotypes for about 55% of the roughly 700 donors were used, and that subset was treated as a discovery cohort. Every discovery cohort repertoire had been produced on one sequencing platform. HLA typing included class I and class II loci at four-digit resolution. Typing coverage varied by locus: roughly 629-630 donors for A, B, C, DRB1 and DQB1; more than 500 for DQA1; approximately 610 for DPA1; approximately 490 for DPB1. Roughly 5 DR-DQ haplotypes were handled as single units for association and clustering because linkage in the cohort was strong. Across around 400 genotyped donors of the cohort, an average of 235,054 unique TCR beta nucleotide sequences per donor were sequenced, and roughly 20% of those sequences were non-productive. Broader findings and caveats from the paper: Strong co-occurrence of HLA alleles, especially DR and DQ, made assigning TCR associations to individual alleles difficult. V-gene and J-gene trimming of TCR beta chains was associated with a missense DCLRE1C variant in a later genetic analysis, and the association was replicated in an independent cohort. Correlated functional status among segregating V segments might be attributable to linkage disequilibrium, but an unknown experimental factor could not be ruled out. This cohort had only TCR beta chains sequenced, and the lack of alpha or paired-chain data limited which features could be detected. In a later analysis, most CMV-associated TCR beta chains were found to appear HLA-restricted, with HLA associations seemingly driven largely by CMV exposure. The classifier was reported to diagnose cytomegalovirus status with high specificity and sensitivity in both the original and validation cohorts. Immune exposure information for the cohort was limited to CMV serostatus. A later analysis found that HLA-associated TCR beta chains were more clonally expanded and had lower generation probabilities than equally common non-associated chains. According to a later analysis, TCR association rates differed among HLA loci, with DRB1 alleles showing the most associated TCRs and HLA-C alleles showing the fewest. Because some donors lacked HLA typing at each locus, the association tests relied only on the typed subset. Compared with the roughly 710-donor mean, donors in an Asian-associated ancestry cluster had fewer N-insertions in productive TCRs, according to a later genetic analysis. Several of the top co-occurrence clusters appeared to be linked to parvovirus B19, influenza, CMV and Epstein-Barr virus, according to a later analysis. While some public TCRs were present in many individuals, most TCR sequences turned up only very rarely across donors. A cluster of highly shared sequence variants was judged likely to be a technical artifact of the sequencing pipeline. According to the authors, the approach could potentially be generalized to other disease states and immunological phenotypes. The presence/absence analyses assumed that sequencing depth was roughly uniform across donors, and that assumption may not be true. A further reported finding was that TCR beta sequences accurately predicted the HLA-A and HLA-B alleles for most subjects in the first cohort. Specific HLA alleles were associated with 15,000 to 20,000 TCR beta sequences at a false discovery rate of 0.05 in a later analysis. In vitro tests confirmed that a few of the cytomegalovirus-associated TCR beta chains recognize cytomegalovirus antigens. An earlier analysis of several hundred of the donors showed that most TCR beta V segments appeared in productive rearrangements either about 87% or about 30% of the time, which broadly matched IMGT annotations. The earlier analysis of 587 of the donors excluded roughly 17 rarely observed V segments, including chromosome 9 orphons, because counts were too low. The 87-base-pair reads could not distinguish some IMGT-functional V segments, including TRBV6-2 and TRBV6-3, so those segments were excluded. The study gave a list of under 200 TCR beta chains associated with cytomegalovirus.

Libraries were built with the immunoSEQ multiplex PCR assay. The multiplex PCR relied on a mix of 60 forward primers for TCR Vbeta segments and 13 reverse primers for TCR Jbeta segments. The CDR3 region of rearranged TCR beta genes was amplified from genomic DNA with a multiplex PCR assay. The Illumina HiSeq System was used to sequence the amplified TCR beta libraries as 87-base-pair reads. The authors' pipeline ran thus. In a later analysis, some 80 million unique TCR beta chains were counted across the roughly 610 repertoires, and approximately 9.9 million of these chains were shared by at least two donors. A nearest-neighbor algorithm error-corrected the raw reads and collapsed the reads into unique sequences, merging closely related sequences to remove PCR and sequencing errors. To assign V, D and J gene segments, CDR3 sequences were aligned to IMGT reference sequences. For a sequence to be retained, a match of at least six nucleotides to both a V gene segment and a J gene segment was required. Rearrangements were classified as productive when the CDR3 lacked stop codons and remained in frame with V and J, and all other rearrangements were classified as non-productive. CDR3 was defined according to IMGT convention as the region running from the second conserved V-encoded cysteine to the conserved J-encoded phenylalanine. The earlier analysis of a few hundred of the donors excluded sequences that lacked an unambiguous match to a single V gene segment. An earlier analysis of 500 to 700 of the donors classified V segments as functional when productive rearrangements were above 56.7% and as segregating when the standard deviation between donors was above 5%. A statistical classification framework was developed to diagnose cytomegalovirus status using the catalog of TCR beta chain sequences. In a later analysis, V and J genes were assigned by comparing TCR nucleotide sequences against IMGT/GENE-DB human TR gene sequences. Using the TCRdist pipeline, a later analysis assigned CDR3 sequences along with most-parsimonious VDJ recombination scenarios. In a later analysis, every TCR beta chain was defined by the combination of its CDR3 amino acid sequence and its V-gene family, and reads without a unique V-gene family were dropped. A later analysis removed roughly 590 highly shared, low-generation-probability nucleotide sequences to deal with suspected cross-contamination and a sequencing artifact. In a later analysis, a clonal expansion index was calculated for each public chain from normalized within-repertoire ranks of inferred template counts. Generation probabilities in a later analysis came from a VDJ recombination model fitted to out-of-frame rearrangements, and those results were checked against IGoR. A later analysis scored TCR-TCR, TCR-HLA and TCR-CMV co-occurrence with hypergeometric tests, applying a repertoire-size bias correction to TCR pairs. A later analysis estimated false discovery rates by permuting HLA or CMV assignments 20 times. In a later analysis, co-occurring TCRs were grouped using DBSCAN, with TCRdist sequence similarity added in when clustering inside HLA-allele-positive subsets. Repertoires with fewer than 30,000 or more than 120,000 public chains, plus five repertoires with anomalous nucleotide sharing, were excluded from co-occurrence clustering. Sourced from immuneACCESS, this table was stored by TCRdb with only in-frame sequences that have V and J called. A share of the clones is absent; for the studies checked, an unresolved V gene accounts for under half, and the remainder has no known explanation. V and J calls and clone size are given by that table; D and trimming were obtained from the DNA. This sample is represented by 120,000 or so clones; 82% of them were singletons. The top ten constitute roughly 10% of the sample.

Looking up the germline V gene yields CDR1 SGDLS and CDR2 YYNGEE. Inclusive of the bounding cysteine and phenylalanine, the CDR3 is 15 residues long. Only the CDR3 DNA stays, 45 bases, in frame from base 1. Trimming removed 3 bases from V and 6 bases from J; the gene matches leave 9 bases unexplained. In total, roughly 710 healthy bone marrow donors made up the cohort. Cohort members were all nominally healthy when sampled, although unrecorded immune exposures were likely present. The donor was CMV seropositive and was included in the group of 250 to 300 seropositive cohort members. A peripheral blood sample was provided by each donor, and peripheral blood mononuclear cells were used for TCR beta sequencing. Genomic DNA was extracted from the blood cell samples with the Qiagen DNeasy Blood Extraction Kit. Concerning this clone itself: No antigen is known for it. Base quality data are lacking; no much larger clone is found one base away.

This clonotype originated in a male donor in good health and CMV-seropositive. The chain links TRBV9 with TRBJ2-3, and TRBD1 aligns with 8 junction nucleotides. Sequencing was done on a sample of PBMCs. The DNA sequence is TGTGCCAGCAGCGCCGCCAACAGGGGGAGTGATACGCAGTATTTT. This gives the protein CASSAANRGSDTQYF.